Included here is one TCR beta chain sequence, with context. CDR3 size: 12 residues. Germline V gives CDR1 GTSNPN, CDR2 SVGIG (reference sequence). Trimming stripped 2 bases from V and 1 base from J, with 3 bases between. This entry comes from a study of cytomegalovirus exposure and HLA in healthy donors. A multiplex PCR was run with 60 Vbeta primers and 13 Jbeta primers. Profiled with immunoSEQ multiplex PCR; TCRdb holds only in-frame clones, not every one. The table includes about 100,000 clones, more than 80% detected once. The TCR originated in a man aged 25 to 40 in good health and CMV-seronegative. The V gene is TRBV30, the J gene TRBJ1-5, with D uncertain. Material for sequencing was PBMCs. The CDR3 nucleotides read TGTGCCTGGAGTCAGAGCAATCAGCCCCAGCATTTT. Its protein product is CAWSQSNQPQHF.